The entry below gives a single TCR beta chain sequence along with its context. This sample was taken from a study of blood T cell repertoires in COVID-19. Overall study: The study drew acute and convalescent COVID-19 samples from the United States, Italy and Spain. Sample material is recorded as cDNA or gDNA derived from T cells, B-cell-depleted T cells, or PBMCs.

As processed by the authors: Amplifying reference gene primers gave estimates of nucleated cell counts. The data were produced by immunoSEQ multiplex PCR, yet TCRdb's version contains in-frame clones alone and is incomplete. V, J and clone size are those of that table, while D and trimming were read from the DNA. The table records 350,000 to 400,000 clones, more than 80% of them present only once. The CDR3 contains 15 residues. Germline V lookup: CDR1 SGHDN, CDR2 FVKESK. The V and J ends lost 0 bases and 6 bases respectively, with 12 bases between them. Enrolled during active infection, Seattle patients were then followed longitudinally.

The specimen was peripheral blood. This sequence joins TRBV14 and TRBJ2-4; weak D call: TRBD2 (6 bases). This sequence originates from a woman aged 30 to 39 with COVID-19, enrolled during active disease. As DNA, the CDR3 is TGTGCCAGCAGCCAAGATGGGGGGAGCATAAACATTCAGTACTTC. Translated, it gives CASSQDGGSINIQYF.